The rows below give T cell receptor beta chains drawn from one sample of a study of blood T cell repertoires in COVID-19. Sequencing was performed with immunoSEQ multiplex PCR; in TCRdb, only in-frame clones are kept and a portion is missing. The sample lists roughly 250,000 clones, roughly 90% seen once, with about 6.9% in the top ten. Input material: PBMCs or T cells enriched from blood (not recorded which). The receptors derive from a woman aged 30 to 39 with acute COVID-19. Each CDR3 is given with its conserved first and last residue. D genes are given only for firm matches. The size field is filled for only some rows; it gives once, few, many or a size class.

CDR3 protein,CDR3 DNA,J gene,clone size,D gene,V gene
CASKGGRPAYEQYF,TGTGCCAGCAAAGGCGGGAGGCCCGCCTACGAGCAGTACTTC,TRBJ2-7,.,TRBD2,TRBV2
CASSSIRGANSPLHF,TGTGCCAGCAGCTCCATCCGGGGGGCTAATTCACCCCTCCACTTT,TRBJ1-6,.,.,TRBV7-8
CASSRDRNEKLFF,TGTGCCAGCAGCCGGGACAGAAATGAAAAACTGTTTTTT,TRBJ1-4,.,TRBD1,TRBV7-8
CASSLDVAKTQYF,TGTGCCAGCAGCTTAGACGTTGCGAAGACCCAGTACTTC,TRBJ2-5,.,.,TRBV7-9
CASSLFDRPDEQFF,TGTGCCAGCAGCTTGTTCGACAGGCCTGATGAGCAGTTCTTC,TRBJ2-1,once,.,TRBV5-6
CASSEDSAWGNTQYF,TGTGCCAGCAGTGAGGACTCTGCTTGGGGAAATACGCAGTATTTT,TRBJ2-3,.,.,TRBV2
CASSYSSRDWYGYTF,TGTGCCAGCAGTTACTCGAGTCGGGACTGGTATGGCTACACCTTC,TRBJ1-2,once,.,TRBV6-2/TRBV6-3
CASSQDGGQGSSPLHF,TGCGCCAGCAGCCAAGATGGAGGACAGGGAAGTTCACCCCTCCACTTT,TRBJ1-6,few,TRBD1,TRBV4-3
CASSETGGTDTQYF,TGTGCCAGCAGTGAGACGGGAGGGACAGATACGCAGTATTTT,TRBJ2-3,.,TRBD2,TRBV25-1
CASSQERRTGGHEQYF,TGTGCCAGCAGCCAAGAAAGGAGAACGGGAGGGCACGAGCAGTACTTC,TRBJ2-7,.,TRBD2,TRBV7-8
CASSLSEQGGYEQFF,TGTGCCAGCAGCTTATCGGAACAGGGGGGCTATGAGCAGTTCTTC,TRBJ2-1,.,TRBD1,TRBV11-2
CASSLRILGNEQFF,TGTGCCAGCAGCCTACGAATCCTCGGCAATGAGCAGTTCTTC,TRBJ2-1,.,.,TRBV6-2/TRBV6-3
CASRQTAYQETQYF,TGTGCCAGCAGACAGACAGCGTACCAAGAGACCCAGTACTTC,TRBJ2-5,.,.,TRBV25-1
CSASIGANTDTQYF,TGCAGTGCTAGTATAGGGGCCAACACAGATACGCAGTATTTT,TRBJ2-3,.,.,TRBV20-1
CASSPRDRALGNEQFF,TGTGCCAGCAGTCCCAGGGATAGAGCTTTAGGCAATGAGCAGTTCTTC,TRBJ2-1,.,.,TRBV28
CASSGGTSGNYEQYF,TGTGCCAGCAGCGGAGGGACTAGCGGGAACTACGAGCAGTACTTC,TRBJ2-7,.,TRBD2,TRBV7-6
CAISEGGTSIQFF,TGTGCCATCAGTGAGGGAGGGACTTCAATTCAGTTCTTC,TRBJ2-1,.,.,TRBV10-3
CAMRDYPSYNEQFF,TGTGCCATGCGGGACTACCCCTCCTACAATGAGCAGTTCTTC,TRBJ2-1,.,.,TRBV21-1
CATSLGGQGARNYGYTF,TGTGCCACCAGCTTGGGGGGACAGGGCGCGAGGAACTATGGCTACACCTTC,TRBJ1-2,.,TRBD1,TRBV15
CASSIGQRLSNQPQHF,TGTGCCAGTAGTATAGGACAGCGCCTCAGCAATCAGCCCCAGCATTTT,TRBJ1-5,.,.,TRBV19
CASSVGAGQQNGYTF,TGTGCCAGCAGCGTAGGGGCCGGACAACAAAATGGCTACACCTTC,TRBJ1-2,few,.,TRBV9
CASSLTGLAGEGETQYF,TGTGCCAGCAGCCTGACGGGACTAGCGGGAGAGGGAGAGACCCAGTACTTC,TRBJ2-5,.,TRBD2,TRBV11-3
CAISESKAPGGYGYTF,TGTGCCATCAGTGAGTCGAAGGCTCCCGGGGGCTATGGCTACACCTTC,TRBJ1-2,once,.,TRBV10-3
CASNDRDRGRGYTF,TGTGCCAGTAATGACCGGGACAGGGGGCGCGGCTACACCTTC,TRBJ1-2,.,TRBD1,TRBV19
CASSTGGSGKNTEAFF,TGTGCCAGCAGCACAGGGGGTAGTGGCAAGAACACTGAAGCTTTCTTT,TRBJ1-1,.,TRBD1,TRBV28
CASSVGTGTSEQYF,TGTGCCAGCAGCGTCGGGACAGGGACTTCCGAGCAGTACTTC,TRBJ2-7,.,TRBD1,TRBV9
CATYGPPLHF,TGTGCCACTTATGGCCCACCCCTCCACTTT,TRBJ1-6,.,.,TRBV7-3
CASSQEQGNNSPLHF,TGCGCCAGCAGCCAAGAGCAGGGAAATAATTCACCCCTCCACTTT,TRBJ1-6,.,.,TRBV4-1
CASSLEAGGAFGYTF,TGTGCCAGCAGCTTAGAGGCAGGGGGCGCGTTTGGCTACACCTTC,TRBJ1-2,few,TRBD1,TRBV7-9
CASGTGIFYEQYF,TGTGCCAGCGGGACAGGGATTTTCTACGAGCAGTACTTC,TRBJ2-7,.,TRBD1,TRBV19
CASSRDRGGEKLFF,TGTGCCAGCAGTCGGGACAGGGGAGGGGAAAAACTGTTTTTT,TRBJ1-4,once,TRBD1,TRBV6-5
CASSKMAGPYEQYF,TGTGCCAGCAGCAAAATGGCAGGGCCCTACGAGCAGTACTTC,TRBJ2-7,.,.,TRBV21-1
CASSPGTGPYEQYF,TGTGCCAGCAGTCCTGGGACAGGCCCCTACGAGCAGTACTTC,TRBJ2-7,few,TRBD1,TRBV6-5
CASSLQRTGKLTDTQYF,TGCGCCAGCAGCTTACAACGGACAGGCAAACTCACAGATACGCAGTATTTT,TRBJ2-3,.,TRBD1,TRBV5-1
CASSLATGSNQPQHF,TGTGCCAGCAGTTTGGCCACGGGGTCAAATCAGCCCCAGCATTTT,TRBJ1-5,.,.,TRBV27
CATSSGTGLLGELFF,TGTGCCACCAGCTCCGGGACAGGTCTTCTCGGGGAGCTGTTTTTT,TRBJ2-2,once,TRBD1,TRBV24-1
CASSLSLGGIYGYTF,TGTGCCAGCAGTTTATCGTTGGGGGGGATCTATGGCTACACCTTC,TRBJ1-2,.,.,TRBV27
CASSTARGEGRGKYNEQFF,TGTGCCAGTAGTACAGCTCGGGGGGAGGGAAGGGGAAAGTACAATGAGCAGTTCTTC,TRBJ2-1,.,TRBD2,TRBV19
CASKTGGINTGELFF,TGTGCCAGCAAGACGGGGGGCATCAACACCGGGGAGCTGTTTTTT,TRBJ2-2,.,.,TRBV27
CASSDPGQGAEAFF,TGCGCCAGCAGCGATCCGGGACAGGGGGCTGAAGCTTTCTTT,TRBJ1-1,.,TRBD1,TRBV23-1
CASSLEAGGGNEQYF,TGTGCCAGCAGCTTAGAAGCGGGAGGTGGTAACGAGCAGTACTTC,TRBJ2-7,few,TRBD2,TRBV11-2
CASSYPRSVENEQFF,TGTGCCAGCAGTTACCCCCGAAGCGTAGAGAATGAGCAGTTCTTC,TRBJ2-1,.,.,TRBV6-2/TRBV6-3
CASSPQAHQPQHF,TGTGCCAGCAGCCCCCAGGCGCATCAGCCCCAGCATTTT,TRBJ1-5,.,.,TRBV3-1/TRBV3-2
CASSSPFDTQYF,TGTGCCAGCAGCTCCCCCTTTGATACGCAGTATTTT,TRBJ2-3,.,.,TRBV5-4
CASGIQGSYNEQFF,TGCGCCAGCGGAATCCAGGGCTCCTACAATGAGCAGTTCTTC,TRBJ2-1,.,.,TRBV5-1
CASSQGRTGASTDTQYF,TGCGCCAGCAGTCAAGGTAGGACAGGGGCTAGCACAGATACGCAGTATTTT,TRBJ2-3,.,TRBD1,TRBV23-1
CSARGGDRGYNEQFF,TGCAGCGCCCGAGGGGGGGACAGGGGATACAATGAGCAGTTCTTC,TRBJ2-1,.,TRBD1,TRBV29-1
CASSSPGNSPLHF,TGTGCCAGCAGTTCCCCAGGGAATTCACCCCTCCACTTT,TRBJ1-6,.,.,TRBV28
CASRRRGPDTQYF,TGTGCCAGCAGGAGGAGGGGGCCAGATACGCAGTATTTT,TRBJ2-3,.,.,TRBV11-1
CASSFGNQPQHF,TGTGCCAGCAGCTTCGGCAATCAGCCCCAGCATTTT,TRBJ1-5,.,.,TRBV7-9
CASSPGLAGGPETETQYF,TGTGCTAGCAGCCCCGGACTAGCGGGAGGCCCCGAAACGGAGACCCAGTACTTC,TRBJ2-5,.,TRBD2,TRBV7-7
CASSPSLRGAHGYTF,TGTGCCAGCAGCCCATCATTACGGGGGGCACATGGCTACACCTTC,TRBJ1-2,.,.,TRBV11-2
CASSEDTGTDTQYF,TGTGCCAGCAGTGAAGATACAGGCACAGATACGCAGTATTTT,TRBJ2-3,.,.,TRBV6-1
CASSLIRVESGEQFF,TGTGCCAGCAGCTTAATACGGGTAGAGAGCGGTGAGCAGTTCTTC,TRBJ2-1,few,.,TRBV7-3
CASTRSGGSTEAFF,TGTGCCAGCACCCGGAGCGGGGGTAGCACTGAAGCTTTCTTT,TRBJ1-1,.,.,TRBV28
CASSPGRGQPQHF,TGTGCCAGCTCCCCCGGAAGGGGACAGCCCCAGCATTTT,TRBJ1-5,once,.,TRBV18
CASSTHWFRDTEAFF,TGTGCCAGCAGCACACACTGGTTCAGGGATACTGAAGCTTTCTTT,TRBJ1-1,.,.,TRBV2
CASSEEFSGNTIYF,TGTGCCAGCAGCGAGGAGTTCTCTGGAAACACCATATATTTT,TRBJ1-3,.,.,TRBV2
CASSRQGAFYNEQFF,TGTGCCAGCAGCCGACAGGGGGCCTTCTACAATGAGCAGTTCTTC,TRBJ2-1,.,TRBD1,TRBV27